This TCR beta chain was recovered during a study of Tregs in tolerant kidney transplant recipients. General study results and limits: Findings come from small patient numbers and require larger validation.

Worth noting for this clone: Antigen: not known.

Sequencing used immunoSEQ multiplex PCR; TCRdb keeps in-frame clones, though not all of them. The table includes 92,000 or so clones, around nine tenths detected once. The CDR3 has 12 amino acids. Trimming stripped 2 bases from V and 3 bases from J, with 6 bases between. Germline V lookup: CDR1 SGHDT, CDR2 YYEEEE. The chain is built from TRBV5-6 and TRBJ2-7; the D is unclear. The TCR sequence derives from a human donor in good health. The specimen sequenced was CD8+ T cells from blood. CDR3: CASSLLSYEQYF. DNA for the CDR3: TGTGCCAGCAGCTTATTAAGCTACGAGCAGTACTTC.